This record covers a single TCR beta chain. There are a few counts of this clone. It has no known antigen specificity. No base quality values were provided; no much bigger clone lies one nucleotide off. TCRbeta CDR3 regions were amplified from genomic DNA using the immunoSEQ Assay, a bias-controlled multiplex PCR. From the authors' description of their analysis: The number of nucleated cells in each sample was estimated by amplification of reference gene primers within the assay. To quantify the absolute abundance of each unique TCRbeta CDR3 rearrangement, sequence reads were collapsed and filtered. For each sample, productive Simpson clonality was calculated as the square root of Simpson's diversity index across productive rearrangements. TCRdb re-hosts the immuneACCESS table, in-frame sequences only. Its copies lack some clones; in the studies checked, an unresolved V gene accounts for under half of them, and the cause for the rest is not known. V, J and clone size were drawn from that table, and D and trimming were deduced from the DNA. Recorded for this sample are 150,000 to 200,000 clones; almost 80% of them occurred a single time. Around 16% of the sample is taken by the ten largest.

Collaborating institutions collected whole blood in K2EDTA tubes following their own protocols. Collaborator samples were shipped for TCRbeta analysis as frozen whole blood, isolated PBMCs, or DNA extracted from either sample type. The sample belongs to a study of blood T cell repertoires in COVID-19 (dated by TCRdb to the early 2020s). Regarding the complete study: Samples covering the acute and convalescent phases of COVID-19 were provided by collaborators in the United States, Italy and Spain. The material from the prospective study consisted of cDNA or gDNA derived from T cells, B-cell-depleted T cells, or PBMCs. The dataset comprised deeply sampled blood TCRbeta repertoires from subjects exposed to, actively infected with, or recovered from COVID-19. The repertoires were released in a freely available public database meant as a resource for research on the immune response to SARS-CoV-2. Samples were obtained from the ongoing ImmuneRACE study (first 160 participants) and from approximately 1,200 subjects provided by 6 global collaborators. Nearly every sample came with metadata listing a de-identified subject ID, COVID-19 status, age in years and sex. Where available, HLA class I and class II types were obtained from metadata supplied by the sample provider rather than from assay-based typing.

For CDR1 and CDR2, the germline V gene lists MDHEN and SYDVKM. Deletion took 3 bases off V and 0 bases off J, with a span of 17 bases between the germline ends. The CDR3 holds 17 amino acids from the cysteine to the phenylalanine. Just the 51-base CDR3 DNA is kept, in frame starting at base 1. Results the study describes overall, beyond this receptor: How much clinical and demographic metadata was included differed by source and by participant, and the metadata was provided uncurated.

This receptor was identified in a man aged 60-69 years with active or convalescent COVID-19. Recombination connected TRBV28 to TRBJ1-2; confidence is insufficient to name the D gene. The sequencing input was peripheral blood. In nucleotide form, the sequence is TGTGCCAGCAGTTTGGGAAGAGGGCAGCCCGCTAACTATGGCTACACCTTC. Its protein product is CASSLGRGQPANYGYTF.